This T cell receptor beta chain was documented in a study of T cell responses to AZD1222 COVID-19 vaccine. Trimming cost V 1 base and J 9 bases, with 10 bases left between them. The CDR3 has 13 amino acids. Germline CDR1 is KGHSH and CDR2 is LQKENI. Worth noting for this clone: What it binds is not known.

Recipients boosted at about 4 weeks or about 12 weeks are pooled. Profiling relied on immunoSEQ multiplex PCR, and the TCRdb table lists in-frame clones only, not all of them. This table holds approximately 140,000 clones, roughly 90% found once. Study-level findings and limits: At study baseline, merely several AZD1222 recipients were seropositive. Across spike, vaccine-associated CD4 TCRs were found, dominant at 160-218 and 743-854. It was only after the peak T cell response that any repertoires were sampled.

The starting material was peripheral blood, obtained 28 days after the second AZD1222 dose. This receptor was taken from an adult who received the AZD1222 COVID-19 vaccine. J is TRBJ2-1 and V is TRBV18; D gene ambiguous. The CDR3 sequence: CASSPLASTEQFF. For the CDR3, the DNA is TGTGCCAGCTCACCACTAGCAAGCACTGAGCAGTTCTTC.